This is a list of T cell receptor beta chains from one sample in a study of radiotherapy plus CTLA-4 blockade in lung cancer. Using immunoSEQ multiplex PCR, the repertoire was profiled, and TCRdb retains in-frame clones only, with some absent. The sample has roughly 66,000 clones, under 85% seen once. The material sequenced was peripheral blood, taken from a patient treated with radiotherapy plus ipilimumab. The receptor set was obtained from a human donor with non-small cell lung cancer who had a partial response to radiotherapy plus ipilimumab. Each CDR3 is given with its conserved first and last residue. Fields, in order: D gene, J gene, V gene, clone size, CDR3 protein, CDR3 DNA. The D gene is left open where the match is weak. The size entry is marked missing in some rows and otherwise reads once, few, many or a size class.

D gene: TRBD1; J gene: TRBJ1-5; V gene: TRBV28; clone size: -; CDR3 protein: CASSRLRTGASNQPQHF; CDR3 DNA: TGTGCCAGCAGCCGACTTCGGACAGGGGCTAGCAATCAGCCCCAGCATTTT
D gene: -; J gene: TRBJ1-1; V gene: TRBV7-9; clone size: -; CDR3 protein: CASSRSGGNTEAFF; CDR3 DNA: TGTGCCAGCTCCAGGTCCGGGGGGAACACTGAAGCTTTCTTT
D gene: -; J gene: TRBJ2-7; V gene: TRBV27; clone size: -; CDR3 protein: CASSGGGTGPHEQYF; CDR3 DNA: TGTGCCAGCAGTGGGGGGGGGACAGGCCCCCACGAGCAGTACTTC
D gene: -; J gene: TRBJ2-7; V gene: TRBV4-1; clone size: -; CDR3 protein: CASSQESAGIYYEQYF; CDR3 DNA: TGCGCCAGCAGCCAAGAATCGGCCGGGATCTACTACGAGCAGTACTTC
D gene: TRBD1; J gene: TRBJ2-7; V gene: TRBV28; clone size: -; CDR3 protein: CASTTPRGQLYEQYF; CDR3 DNA: TGTGCCAGCACTACCCCCCGGGGACAGCTCTACGAGCAGTACTTC
D gene: TRBD1; J gene: TRBJ1-1; V gene: TRBV28; clone size: few; CDR3 protein: CASSRDSWTEAFF; CDR3 DNA: TGTGCCAGCAGCCGGGACAGTTGGACTGAAGCTTTCTTT
D gene: TRBD2; J gene: TRBJ2-7; V gene: TRBV19; clone size: -; CDR3 protein: CASSTWGWLAGDEQYF; CDR3 DNA: TGTGCCAGTAGTACTTGGGGATGGCTAGCGGGAGACGAGCAGTACTTC
D gene: TRBD2; J gene: TRBJ2-2; V gene: TRBV5-1; clone size: -; CDR3 protein: CASSSSESSGRPTGELFF; CDR3 DNA: TGCGCCAGCAGCTCCAGTGAATCTAGCGGGAGACCAACCGGGGAGCTGTTTTTT
D gene: -; J gene: TRBJ2-3; V gene: TRBV7-8; clone size: -; CDR3 protein: CASSPQGGTDTQYF; CDR3 DNA: TGTGCCAGCAGCCCGCAAGGAGGCACAGATACGCAGTATTTT
D gene: -; J gene: TRBJ2-5; V gene: TRBV6-6; clone size: -; CDR3 protein: CASSWSGSQETQYF; CDR3 DNA: TGTGCCAGCAGTTGGAGCGGGTCTCAAGAGACCCAGTACTTC
D gene: -; J gene: TRBJ2-7; V gene: TRBV14; clone size: -; CDR3 protein: CASSQVGAPTASYEQYF; CDR3 DNA: TGTGCCAGCAGCCAAGTGGGGGCCCCGACAGCCTCCTACGAGCAGTACTTC
D gene: TRBD2; J gene: TRBJ2-5; V gene: TRBV10-2; clone size: once; CDR3 protein: CASNLAGQETQYF; CDR3 DNA: TGCGCCAGTAATTTAGCGGGGCAAGAGACCCAGTACTTC
D gene: -; J gene: TRBJ1-5; V gene: TRBV28; clone size: -; CDR3 protein: CASSLGGRTSNQPQHF; CDR3 DNA: TGTGCCAGCAGTTTAGGGGGCAGGACAAGCAATCAGCCCCAGCATTTT
D gene: TRBD1; J gene: TRBJ2-7; V gene: TRBV6-5; clone size: -; CDR3 protein: CASSSLWDSDEQYF; CDR3 DNA: TGTGCCAGCAGTTCCCTATGGGACAGCGACGAGCAGTACTTC
D gene: -; J gene: TRBJ2-5; V gene: TRBV5-1; clone size: -; CDR3 protein: CASSLAGGRGGETQYF; CDR3 DNA: TGCGCCAGCAGCTTGGCCGGTGGCAGGGGCGGGGAGACCCAGTACTTC
D gene: -; J gene: TRBJ2-4; V gene: TRBV28; clone size: -; CDR3 protein: CASSFRTARIAKNIQYF; CDR3 DNA: TGTGCCAGCAGTTTCCGGACAGCACGAATAGCCAAAAACATTCAGTACTTC
D gene: -; J gene: TRBJ2-2; V gene: TRBV16; clone size: -; CDR3 protein: CASSQYAGNTGELFF; CDR3 DNA: TGTGCCAGCAGCCAATATGCAGGGAACACCGGGGAGCTGTTTTTT
D gene: TRBD2; J gene: TRBJ2-1; V gene: TRBV28; clone size: -; CDR3 protein: CASSLAGGHSEQFF; CDR3 DNA: TGTGCCAGCAGCCTAGCGGGAGGGCATTCTGAGCAGTTCTTC
D gene: TRBD1; J gene: TRBJ2-1; V gene: TRBV6-1; clone size: many; CDR3 protein: CASSAGEQGNEQFF; CDR3 DNA: TGTGCCAGCAGTGCCGGTGAACAGGGGAATGAGCAGTTCTTC
D gene: TRBD2; J gene: TRBJ2-3; V gene: TRBV9; clone size: -; CDR3 protein: CASSVEGRAVGTDTQYF; CDR3 DNA: TGTGCCAGCAGCGTAGAGGGGAGGGCCGTAGGGACAGATACGCAGTATTTT
D gene: -; J gene: TRBJ2-7; V gene: TRBV11-2; clone size: medium-sized; CDR3 protein: CASTISRGPSYEQYF; CDR3 DNA: TGTGCCAGCACCATCTCCAGGGGACCCTCCTACGAGCAGTACTTC
D gene: TRBD1; J gene: TRBJ1-2; V gene: TRBV30; clone size: once; CDR3 protein: CAWTATGASYTF; CDR3 DNA: TGTGCCTGGACCGCTACAGGGGCTAGCTACACCTTC
D gene: TRBD2; J gene: TRBJ2-2; V gene: TRBV5-4; clone size: few; CDR3 protein: CASSRLASLDTGELFF; CDR3 DNA: TGTGCCAGCAGCCGACTAGCCTCATTGGACACCGGGGAGCTGTTTTTT
D gene: TRBD1; J gene: TRBJ2-3; V gene: TRBV6-7; clone size: -; CDR3 protein: CASSKPPGQGVSGAHTDTQYF; CDR3 DNA: TGTGCCAGCAGCAAGCCTCCGGGACAGGGGGTTAGCGGGGCCCACACAGATACGCAGTATTTT
D gene: TRBD1; J gene: TRBJ2-1; V gene: TRBV7-3; clone size: -; CDR3 protein: CASSLDRYPYNEQFF; CDR3 DNA: TGTGCCAGCAGCTTGGACAGGTATCCCTACAATGAGCAGTTCTTC
D gene: -; J gene: TRBJ2-3; V gene: TRBV7-3; clone size: -; CDR3 protein: CASVAGTGTDTQYF; CDR3 DNA: TGTGCCAGCGTGGCGGGAACGGGGACAGATACGCAGTATTTT
D gene: -; J gene: TRBJ1-5; V gene: TRBV15; clone size: -; CDR3 protein: CATARGAVNQPQHF; CDR3 DNA: TGTGCCACCGCGCGGGGTGCCGTGAATCAGCCCCAGCATTTT
D gene: TRBD1; J gene: TRBJ1-5; V gene: TRBV6-1; clone size: -; CDR3 protein: CASDRDRDQPQHF; CDR3 DNA: TGTGCCAGCGACCGGGACAGAGATCAGCCCCAGCATTTT
D gene: -; J gene: TRBJ1-5; V gene: TRBV5-6; clone size: -; CDR3 protein: CASSDRGNQPQHF; CDR3 DNA: TGTGCCAGCAGCGATAGAGGGAATCAGCCCCAGCATTTT
D gene: TRBD1; J gene: TRBJ1-3; V gene: TRBV5-1; clone size: -; CDR3 protein: CASGTGGGNTIYF; CDR3 DNA: TGCGCCAGCGGGACAGGGGGCGGAAACACCATATATTTT